This T cell receptor beta chain was identified during a study of T cell responses to AZD1222 COVID-19 vaccine. The study, taken as a whole, reports: Baseline seropositives among AZD1222 recipients totaled only 6 or 7.

V gave up 3 bases and J gave up 0 bases, with 3 bases separating them. The CDR3 runs 12 residues. CDR1 is SGHDN and CDR2 is FVKESK in the germline V gene. Concerning this clone itself: Its specificity is not known.

Assay used: immunoSEQ multiplex PCR; TCRdb lists only in-frame clones, some missing. The sample carries some 120,000 clones, approximately 80% recorded once. The chain uses TRBV14 and TRBJ2-7; no reliable D call. Sequences were derived from peripheral blood, sampled 28 days after the second AZD1222 dose. The sequence was collected from an adult who received the AZD1222 COVID-19 vaccine. CDR3 amino acids: CASSQSSYEQYF. The CDR3, as DNA: TGTGCCAGCAGCCAGTCCTCCTACGAGCAGTACTTC.